This TCR beta chain appears in the sequencing data of a study of T cells expressing NK-cell markers. TCRdb re-called the 5' RACE reads and gives one entry per CDR3 protein, without DNA. The repertoire table contains more than 400,000 distinct CDR3 sequences. A note on this clonotype: Its antigen is unidentified.

Study results and limitations: Four of the donors also had these clonotypes leading their CD3+CD56-NKG2C+ fraction.

Sequencing used blood T cells: a sorted CD56 or NKG2C T cell subset, CD4+ or CD8+ T cells, or bulk PBMC T cells (not recorded which). This receptor was taken from a woman aged 18-70 years in good health.

The CDR3 reads CSAALVTEAFF. The gene calls are TRBV20-1 and TRBJ1-1. The CDR3 spans 11 residues. CDR1 and CDR2 (germline): DFQATT, SNEGSKA (reference sequence).